Detailed here is one T cell receptor (beta chain). The antigen remains unidentified. The junction departs from germline at one end; a sequencing error may be responsible. These data belong to a study of early T cells in non-severe SARS-CoV-2 infection. Overall study context: From unsorted whole blood, bulk RNA was sequenced, and the chains remained unpaired. Study results and caveats: Using VDJdb, the matching emphasized anti-spike CD8 responses while missing private and CD4 specificities.

Unique molecular identifiers were attached to individual cDNA molecules. TCRdb called the 5' RACE reads again in MiXCR, with one record for every CDR3 protein. The data contain some 37,000 distinct CDR3 sequences, 9.9% of them seen just once; the ten biggest clones take up approximately 12%. Germline V gene data show CDR1 as SGDLS and CDR2 as YYNGEE. The CDR3 runs to 14 residues. The chain joins TRBV9 to TRBJ2-7; a possible D gene is TRBD1 (5 bases). This TCR derives from an adult who was a healthcare worker with PCR-confirmed SARS-CoV-2 infection or an uninfected control (not recorded which). The sequenced sample consisted of whole blood. CDR3 in DNA: TGTGCCAGCAGCGTAGGAGACAGCTCCTACCAGCAGTACTTC. Amino acid sequence: CASSVGDSSYQQYF. The whole variable domain, remainder taken from reference TRBV9 and TRBJ2-7, is DSGVTQTPKHLITATGQRVTLRCSPRSGDLSVYWYQQSLDQGLQFLIQYYNGEERAKGNILERFSAQQFPDLHSELNLSSLELGDSALYFCASSVGDSSYQQYFGPGTRLTVT.